The 31 T cell receptor beta chains presented below share a single source sample, sequenced in a study of blood T cell repertoires in COVID-19. Produced via immunoSEQ multiplex PCR; TCRdb's table is partial and in-frame only. Counted here are some 270,000 clones, approximately 85% occurring once; the ten biggest clones make up approximately 10%. Sequencing was carried out using peripheral blood. The receptors shown here come from a woman in her 70s with acute or convalescent COVID-19.

The chain is built from TRBV3-1 (or the pseudogene TRBV3-2) and TRBJ2-2, with TRBD2 matching over 12 bases. Germline CDR1 LGHDT, CDR2 YNNKEL (reference sequence). V lost 1 base, J lost 0 bases, and 3 bases stayed unmatched. This CDR3 region has 18 residues. CDR3 protein: CASSQGTSGASNTGELFF. The DNA for the CDR3 is TGTGCCAGCAGCCAAGGGACTAGCGGGGCCTCGAACACCGGGGAGCTGTTTTTT.

V is TRBV18 and J is TRBJ1-6, with TRBD1 matching 7 bases. CDR1 and CDR2 from the germline V gene are KGHSH and LQKENI. The CDR3 totals 16 residues. V lost 6 bases to trimming and J lost 9 bases; unmatched junction nucleotides: 14. The CDR3: CASSLSSQGVGSPLHF. DNA of the CDR3: TGTGCCAGCTCCCTCTCATCCCAGGGGGTGGGTTCACCCCTCCACTTT. Full variable domain (remainder filled in from reference TRBV18 and TRBJ1-6): NAGVMQNPRHLVRRRGQEARLRCSPMKGHSHVYWYRQLPEEGLKFMVYLQKENIIDESGMPKERFSAEFPKEGPSILRIQQVVRGDSAAYFCASSLSSQGVGSPLHFGNGTRLTVT.

This clone occurred once. This same CDR3 is encoded by further DNA sequences in the sample. The chain carries TRBV5-1 and TRBJ2-5; possibly TRBD1 for D (6 bases). Trimming removed 1 base from V and 5 bases from J, with 6 bases in between. Germline CDR1 reads SGHRS; CDR2 reads YFSETQ. This CDR3 comprises 12 residues. The CDR3 is CASSLQGETQYF. As DNA, the CDR3 is TGCGCCAGCAGCTTGCAGGGGGAGACCCAGTACTTC.

The chain carries TRBV20-1 and TRBJ1-5; possible D gene TRBD1, 5 bases. V was pared by 3 bases and J by 5 bases, with 14 bases between. From germline, CDR1 is DFQATT and CDR2 SNEGSKA (reference sequence). The CDR3 is 14 amino acids. The CDR3 bases are TGCAGTGCTAGTCTGGGGCAGCAACATCAGCCCCAGCATTTT. Its protein is CSASLGQQHQPQHF.

The CDR3 region is CASSTGLSSYNEQFF. CDR3 nucleotide sequence: TGTGCCAGCTCAACAGGGTTGAGCTCCTACAATGAGCAGTTCTTC. The rearrangement links TRBV18 to TRBJ2-1; tentative D call: TRBD1 (6 bases). The CDR3 spans 15 residues. In germline, CDR1 is KGHSH, CDR2 LQKENI. Deletions cut 5 bases from V and 0 bases from J, with 11 bases between.

V and J are TRBV11-2 and TRBJ2-3, with a tentative D call TRBD2 (5 bases). Germline assignment: CDR1 SGHAT and CDR2 FQNNGV. This CDR3 spans 13 amino acids. V lost 7 bases and J 4 bases, leaving 12 bases between the germline ends. CDR3 loop: CASNSVGADTQYF. CDR3 DNA: TGTGCCAGCAACTCCGTCGGGGCAGATACGCAGTATTTT.

The rearrangement links TRBV18 to TRBJ1-1; D may be TRBD1 (6 bases). Trimming took 4 bases from V and 11 from J, leaving 14 bases between them. Germline V CDR1 and CDR2: KGHSH, LQKENI. The CDR3 has 12 amino acids. The CDR3 DNA is TGTGCCAGCTCACTTGAAAGGGGGAGCGCTTTCTTT. Amino acid sequence: CASSLERGSAFF.

V usage is TRBV6-5 and J usage is TRBJ2-1, with 8 bases matching TRBD2. The trim removed 6 bases at V and 5 bases at J, leaving 9 bases unmatched. Germline CDR1 reads MNHEY; CDR2 reads SVGAGI. There are 15 residues in the CDR3. DNA of the CDR3: TGTGCCAGCAGGAACCTGGCGGGGGGCAACAATGAGCAGTTCTTC. Encoded protein: CASRNLAGGNNEQFF.

The chain is built from TRBV5-1 and TRBJ2-1; D is unclear. The CDR3 contains 17 residues. V gave up 4 bases and J gave up 1 base, with 18 bases separating them. CDR1 is SGHRS, CDR2 YFSETQ, per germline. This CDR3 reads CASSMDASGPSYNEQFF. The CDR3 DNA reads TGCGCCAGCAGCATGGACGCTTCGGGTCCTTCCTACAATGAGCAGTTCTTC.

This sequence joins TRBV7-9 and TRBJ2-3; a possible D gene is TRBD2 (6 bases). The V gene's germline CDR1 is SEHNR and CDR2 FQNEAQ (reference sequence). This CDR3 comprises 13 residues. Trimming pared 2 bases from V and 5 bases from J, leaving 8 bases between. This CDR3 reads CASSLNGGDTQYF. CDR3 nucleotides: TGTGCCAGCAGCTTAAACGGGGGAGATACGCAGTATTTT.

This CDR3 is CASSLTDTHYGYTF. CDR3 DNA sequence: TGTGCCAGCTCACTGACGGACACCCATTATGGCTACACCTTC. The chain recombines TRBV18 with TRBJ1-2; TRBD1 is a possible D gene (5 bases). Per germline, CDR1 KGHSH and CDR2 LQKENI. The CDR3 consists of 14 residues. The V end was cut by 4 bases, the J end by 5 bases, with 14 bases between. The complete variable domain, with remaining parts taken from reference TRBV18 and TRBJ1-2, reads NAGVMQNPRHLVRRRGQEARLRCSPMKGHSHVYWYRQLPEEGLKFMVYLQKENIIDESGMPKERFSAEFPKEGPSILRIQQVVRGDSAAYFCASSLTDTHYGYTFGSGTRLTVV.

The rearrangement links TRBV29-1 to TRBJ1-2; TRBD1 matches 8 bases. Losses at the gene ends were 2 bases for V and 7 bases for J; bases not matched to a gene: 6. CDR1 is SQVTM and CDR2 is ANQGSEA in the germline V gene. The CDR3 is 13 residues long. This CDR3 is CSVEKAGGTGYTF. Here the CDR3 DNA reads TGCAGCGTTGAAAAGGCAGGGGGCACTGGCTACACCTTC.

The chain combines TRBV7-2 with TRBJ1-5; TRBD1 aligns across 7 bases. This CDR3 contains 16 residues. Germline V lookup: CDR1 SGHTA, CDR2 FQGNSA. Trimming cost V 2 bases and J 3 bases; bases outside gene matches: 7. The CDR3 coding sequence is TGTGCCAGCAGCTTATCCACAGGGGCCCTCAATCAGCCCCAGCATTTT. It encodes CASSLSTGALNQPQHF.

In DNA form, the CDR3 reads TGTGCCAGCAGCATCCGGGACAGACAGGGGGGAAAGTACAATGAGCAGTTCTTC. Translated, it gives CASSIRDRQGGKYNEQFF. The chain joins TRBV9 to TRBJ2-1; TRBD1 matches at 9 bases. The junction had 15 bases not matched to a gene; V was cut back by 4 bases and J by 4 bases. The germline V gene encodes CDR1 SGDLS and CDR2 YYNGEE. The CDR3 is made up of 18 amino acids.

The chain employs TRBV5-4 and TRBJ2-5; TRBD1 might be the D (5 bases). CDR3 length equals 15 residues. Germline assignment: CDR1 SGHNT and CDR2 YYREEE (reference sequence). V lost 4 bases and J 0 bases, leaving 13 bases between the germline ends. CDR3 region: CASSKTALYQETQYF. In DNA form, the CDR3 reads TGTGCCAGCAGCAAGACAGCCTTGTACCAAGAGACCCAGTACTTC.

V and J are TRBV1 and TRBJ1-6. TRBV1 is a pseudogene. The CDR3 is 17 residues long. As DNA, the CDR3 is TGCACCAGCGCGCTTAGACTCCTCTGGCTGAATAATTCACCCCTCCACTTT. Translating gives CTSALRLLWLNNSPLHF.

The genes are TRBV28 and TRBJ1-2; D is perhaps TRBD1 (6 bases). V was clipped by 6 bases and J by 10 bases, with 18 bases between them. The CDR3 is 13 amino acids. Germline values: CDR1 MDHEN, CDR2 SYDVKM. The CDR3 DNA reads TGTGCCAGCAGCATAGGACAGCCTCAGGTCTACACCTTC. Translation gives CASSIGQPQVYTF.

This clone was counted once. This chain joins TRBV25-1 and TRBJ2-1; the match to TRBD2 covers 10 bases. J was trimmed by 3 bases and V by 4 bases; bases with no gene match: 3. Germline assignment: CDR1 MGHDK and CDR2 SYGVNS. CDR3 length equals 15 residues. CDR3 nucleotides: TGTGCCAGCAGTGTAGCGGGGGGAAACTACAATGAGCAGTTCTTC. Its protein is CASSVAGGNYNEQFF.

The chain combines TRBV6-1 with TRBJ1-1; TRBD1 aligns across 8 bases. This CDR3 is 15 amino acids long. V lost 2 bases, J lost 10 bases, and 12 bases stayed unmatched. The germline CDR1 and CDR2 sequences are MNHNS and SASEGT. In nucleotides, the CDR3 is TGTGCCAGCAGTGAACCTACCGACGGACAGGGAGGAGCTTTCTTT. Translated: CASSEPTDGQGGAFF.

The table lists this clone with many counts. The V gene is TRBV5-6, the J gene TRBJ2-1, with a weak D call TRBD1 (6 bases). CDR1 SGHDT and CDR2 YYEEEE come from the germline V gene. V lost 3 bases and J 6 bases, leaving 13 bases between the germline ends. The CDR3 is made up of 14 amino acids. CDR3 residues: CASSYTGQPNEQFF. The CDR3 DNA sequence: TGTGCCAGCAGCTATACAGGACAGCCCAATGAGCAGTTCTTC.

The chain couples TRBV6-6 to TRBJ2-3; TRBD1 agrees at 9 bases. Germline CDR1 and CDR2: MNHNY and SVGAGI (reference sequence). The CDR3 runs to 15 residues. V dropped 4 bases and J dropped 4; count of bases not matched to a gene: 6. The CDR3 sequence is CASSSPGQGSDTQYF. CDR3 in DNA: TGTGCCAGCAGTTCCCCGGGACAGGGATCAGATACGCAGTATTTT.

The chain uses TRBV9 and TRBJ2-2, with D maybe TRBD2 (6 bases). Trimming took off 0 bases at V and 3 bases at J, with 12 bases between the two ends. This CDR3 region has 16 residues. The germline gives CDR1 SGDLS, CDR2 YYNGEE. CDR3 DNA: TGTGCCAGCAGCGTAGAGGAGGGGCCAGACACCGGGGAGCTGTTTTTT. This gives the protein CASSVEEGPDTGELFF. Complete variable domain (other parts from reference TRBV9 and TRBJ2-2): DSGVTQTPKHLITATGQRVTLRCSPRSGDLSVYWYQQSLDQGLQFLIQYYNGEERAKGNILERFSAQQFPDLHSELNLSSLELGDSALYFCASSVEEGPDTGELFFGEGSRLTVL.

The rearrangement links TRBV12-5 to TRBJ2-1, with a possible D match to TRBD2 (6 bases). Deletions cut 6 bases from V and 8 bases from J, with 11 bases between. Per the germline V gene, CDR1 is LGHNT and CDR2 is FRNRAP. The CDR3 totals 12 residues. CDR3 sequence: CASGRLVDEQFF. In DNA form, the CDR3 reads TGTGCTAGTGGCCGACTAGTCGATGAGCAGTTCTTC.

The chain recombines TRBV11-1 with TRBJ2-7; 10 positions agree with TRBD2. V lost 4 bases, J lost 5 bases, and 5 bases stayed unmatched. The CDR3 has 14 residues. Per germline, CDR1 SGHAT and CDR2 FQDESV (reference sequence). The DNA for the CDR3 is TGTGCCAGCAGCTCTAGCGGGGGAATCAACGAGCAGTACTTC. It is translated as CASSSSGGINEQYF.

The CDR3 is CASSEASLGQPQHF. DNA of the CDR3: TGTGCCAGCTCGGAGGCTTCACTGGGGCAGCCCCAGCATTTT. The chain is built from TRBV18 and TRBJ1-5, with D uncertain. The germline gives CDR1 KGHSH, CDR2 LQKENI. This CDR3 has 14 amino acids. Between the trimmed V and J ends, which lost 6 bases and 7 bases, there was a span of 16 bases.

The chain links TRBV27 to TRBJ1-2; a possible D gene is TRBD1 (5 bases). Trimming left V 2 bases short and J 6 bases short, with 10 bases between. Germline V gene lookup returns CDR1 MNHEY and CDR2 SMNVEV (reference sequence). This CDR3 has 13 residues. The CDR3 bases are TGTGCCAGCAGTTTACGGGGAGGGGATGGCTACACCTTC. The encoded protein is CASSLRGGDGYTF.

The table lists this clone with a few counts. V is TRBV24-1 and J is TRBJ2-2; TRBD2 agrees at 7 bases. In germline, CDR1 is KGHDR, CDR2 SFDVKD. After removal of 6 bases from V and 0 bases from J, the junction contained 6 bases not matched to a gene. The CDR3 has 16 residues. The CDR3 DNA reads as TGTGCCACCAGTTTCGGGGGGACCGCGAACACCGGGGAGCTGTTTTTT. Its protein is CATSFGGTANTGELFF.

Here the CDR3 reads CASSQGQGRESPLHF. The CDR3 coding sequence is TGTGCCAGCTCACAGGGACAGGGGCGTGAATCACCCCTCCACTTT. The chain combines TRBV18 with TRBJ1-6; 10 bases are a match to TRBD1. The CDR3 totals 15 residues. The V segment lost 4 bases and the J segment 10 bases; nucleotides outside the gene matches: 7. Germline CDR1 and CDR2: KGHSH and LQKENI.

The chain combines TRBV30 with TRBJ1-2, with 7 bases matching TRBD1. CDR3 length equals 13 residues. J was trimmed by 2 bases and V by 4 bases; bases with no gene match: 4. CDR1 GTSNPN and CDR2 SVGIG come from the germline V gene (reference sequence). The CDR3 sequence is CAWIGQENYGYTF. The DNA of the CDR3 is TGTGCCTGGATAGGACAGGAGAACTATGGCTACACCTTC.

The CDR3: CASRRDRGYVTEAFF. The CDR3 DNA is TGCGCCAGCAGGCGAGACAGGGGCTATGTCACTGAAGCTTTCTTT. The genes are TRBV5-1 and TRBJ1-1; TRBD1 agrees at 8 bases. The CDR3 covers 15 residues. The V gene's germline CDR1 is SGHRS and CDR2 YFSETQ. V lost 5 bases and J lost 4; bases outside the gene matches: 10.

V and J are TRBV20-1 and TRBJ1-2; a possible D gene is TRBD1 (5 bases). The CDR3 runs to 13 residues. Looked up from germline, CDR1 is DFQATT and CDR2 is SNEGSKA (reference sequence). V was clipped by 3 bases and J by 6 bases, with 14 bases between them. The CDR3 loop reads CSASAGVGHGYTF. The CDR3 DNA reads as TGCAGTGCTAGTGCGGGGGTGGGCCATGGCTACACCTTC.